What follows are 14 T cell receptor beta chains derived from one specimen sequenced in a study of T cell repertoires in cytomegalovirus infection. For these receptors, no antigen is known. TCRdb re-called the reads through MiXCR, storing one row per CDR3 protein. The repertoire holds about 830,000 distinct CDR3 sequences, with about 31% as singletons. The sample here was cultured CD8+ T cells from PBMCs, taken from culture after CMV antigen stimulation. These receptors originate from a human donor in good health (CMV status not recorded). Some clones in this sample may be carry-over from other donors' samples.

This clonotype has more than one count but fewer than ten. This chain uses TRBV27 with TRBJ2-7; no clear D. V was cut by 1 base and J by 1 base, with 14 bases left in between. Per germline, CDR1 MNHEY and CDR2 SMNVEV (reference sequence). The CDR3 has 16 amino acids. The CDR3 region has the DNA TGTGCCAGCAGTTTATTTGGGCGGAATCCGTCCTACGAGCAGTACTTC. Residues: CASSLFGRNPSYEQYF.

This clonotype was picked up a small number of times. The chain recombines TRBV3-1 with TRBJ1-4; the D is unclear. The V end was cut by 0 bases, the J end by 5 bases, with 7 bases between. Germline V gene data show CDR1 as LGHDT and CDR2 as YNNKEL (reference sequence). The CDR3 contains 14 residues. CDR3 coding DNA: TGTGCCAGCAGCCAAGAGGGAAGCAATGAAAAACTGTTTTTT. Its translation: CASSQEGSNEKLFF.

This chain joins TRBV3-1 and TRBJ2-7; D gene unclear. Germline CDR1 reads LGHDT; CDR2 reads YNNKEL (reference sequence). V was shortened by 1 base and J by 7 bases, with 8 bases between the two germline ends. The CDR3 extends over 12 amino acids. CDR3: CASSQAAREQYF. The CDR3 DNA reads TGTGCCAGCAGCCAAGCCGCCAGGGAGCAGTACTTC.

The chain joins TRBV2 to TRBJ2-1; D unresolved. The CDR3 extends over 14 amino acids. CDR1 and CDR2 from the germline V gene are SNHLY and FYNNEI. The ends were cut back, 4 bases at V and 6 bases at J, with 13 bases in the middle. CDR3: CASSVGFGVNEQFF. DNA for the CDR3: TGTGCCAGCAGTGTGGGGTTTGGGGTCAATGAGCAGTTCTTC.

In this sample, this clonotype turned up once. This chain connects TRBV2 to TRBJ1-4; perhaps TRBD1 as D (5 bases). The CDR3 is made up of 15 amino acids. Germline V gives CDR1 SNHLY, CDR2 FYNNEI. With 4 bases removed from V and 7 bases from J, the gap between germline ends came to 16 bases. DNA for the CDR3: TGTGCCAGCAGTGGAAGTTGGCAGGGAGGTGAAAAACTGTTTTTT. This sequence encodes CASSGSWQGGEKLFF.

V gene TRBV28 combines with J gene TRBJ1-6; no clear D. The ends were cut back, 3 bases at V and 8 bases at J, with 14 bases in the middle. Germline assignment: CDR1 MDHEN and CDR2 SYDVKM. The CDR3 covers 15 residues. CDR3 DNA sequence: TGTGCCAGCAGTTTTGGTTGGGGTTCTGATTCACCCCTCCACTTT. This codes for CASSFGWGSDSPLHF.

The V call is TRBV12-3 or TRBV12-4, the J call TRBJ2-7, with D possibly being TRBD1 (5 bases). This CDR3 is 14 amino acids long. The germline V and J ends were trimmed by 6 bases and 7 bases, with 19 bases remaining between them. DNA for the CDR3: TGTGCCAGCAGCCCCCGGACACCTCTGGTTGAGCAGTACGTC. Residues: CASSPRTPLVEQYV.

This clonotype was found a few times. The chain couples TRBV27 to TRBJ2-7; D not resolved. V was trimmed by 5 bases and J by 3 bases, leaving 14 bases between them. CDR1 MNHEY and CDR2 SMNVEV come from the germline V gene (reference sequence). CDR3 length equals 14 residues. This chain's CDR3 is CASSERPGGYEQYF. The CDR3 nucleotides read TGTGCCAGCAGTGAACGCCCAGGCGGCTACGAGCAGTACTTC.

This clonotype came up a few times. The chain employs TRBV7-9 and TRBJ1-6; the match to TRBD1 covers 8 bases. The ends lost 5 bases at V and 8 bases at J; junction bases unmatched: 5. Germline values: CDR1 SEHNR, CDR2 FQNEAQ (reference sequence). This CDR3 region has 14 residues. CDR3 protein: CASSTGTGYSPLHF. In nucleotides, the CDR3 is TGTGCCAGCAGCACCGGGACAGGTTATTCACCCCTCCACTTT. The entire variable domain, with the rest obtained from reference TRBV7-9 and TRBJ1-6, is as follows: DTGVSQNPRHKITKRGQNVTFRCDPISEHNRLYWYRQTLGQGPEFLTYFQNEAQLEKSRLLSDRFSAERPKGSFSTLEIQRTEQGDSAMYLCASSTGTGYSPLHFGNGTRLTVT.

This rearrangement joins TRBV7-9 to TRBJ2-1, with 7 bases that match TRBD1. This CDR3 contains 14 residues. Trimming at V came to 5 bases and at J to 6 bases, leaving 7 bases not matched to a gene. CDR1 is SEHNR and CDR2 is FQNEAQ in the germline V gene (reference sequence). The CDR3 DNA follows: TGTGCCAGCAGCGGACAGGTGGCTTTCAATGAGCAGTTCTTC. Amino acids: CASSGQVAFNEQFF. The entire variable domain, with the rest obtained from reference TRBV7-9 and TRBJ2-1, is as follows: DTGVSQNPRHKITKRGQNVTFRCDPISEHNRLYWYRQTLGQGPEFLTYFQNEAQLEKSRLLSDRFSAERPKGSFSTLEIQRTEQGDSAMYLCASSGQVAFNEQFFGPGTRLTVL.

This clonotype was counted between two and nine times. The chain links TRBV9 to TRBJ2-2; possibly TRBD2 for D (5 bases). The CDR3 is 18 amino acids. V lost 2 bases, J lost 4 bases, and 21 bases lay in between. CDR1 is SGDLS and CDR2 is YYNGEE in the germline V gene. The DNA of the CDR3 is TGTGCCAGCAGCGTGGAACCTCTAGCTTTTAGGTCCACCGGGGAGCTGTTTTTT. The encoded protein is CASSVEPLAFRSTGELFF.

The chain employs TRBV27 and TRBJ1-2, with D possibly TRBD1 on 6 matching bases. Trimming shortened V by 6 bases and J by 4 bases, and 15 bases separated the two germline ends. Per the germline V gene, CDR1 is MNHEY and CDR2 is SMNVEV (reference sequence). The CDR3 loop spans 14 amino acids. CDR3 sequence reads: CASSRGFRGYGYTF. CDR3 DNA sequence: TGTGCCAGCAGCAGGGGTTTTAGGGGCTATGGCTACACCTTC.

The chain recombines TRBV19 with TRBJ1-1; 8 bases fit TRBD1. The CDR3 consists of 13 residues. V trimming: 8 bases; J trimming: 1 base; junction bases outside the gene matches: 3. Germline lookup yields CDR1 LNHDA and CDR2 SQIVND (reference sequence). The CDR3 region has the DNA TGTGCCAGTGAGGACAGGGCGAACACTGAAGCTTTCTTT. Residues: CASEDRANTEAFF.

The V gene is TRBV20-1, the J gene TRBJ2-7; D tentatively fits TRBD1 or TRBD2 (5 bases each). The length of the CDR3 is 14 residues. V shed 1 base and J shed 3 bases, with 13 bases lying between them. Germline CDR1 and CDR2: DFQATT and SNEGSKA (reference sequence). The CDR3, as DNA: TGCAGTGCTAGAGGAACCGGGACCATCTACGAGCAGTACTTC. Translation gives CSARGTGTIYEQYF.